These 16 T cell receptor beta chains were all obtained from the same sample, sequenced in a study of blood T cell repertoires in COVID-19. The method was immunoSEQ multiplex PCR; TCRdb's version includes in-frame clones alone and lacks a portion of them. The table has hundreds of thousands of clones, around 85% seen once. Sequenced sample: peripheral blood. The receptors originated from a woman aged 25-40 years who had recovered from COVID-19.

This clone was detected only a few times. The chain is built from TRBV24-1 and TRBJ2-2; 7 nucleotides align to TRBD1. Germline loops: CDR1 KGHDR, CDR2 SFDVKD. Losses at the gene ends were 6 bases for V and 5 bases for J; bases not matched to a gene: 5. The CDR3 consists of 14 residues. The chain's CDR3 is CATSYGTETGELFF. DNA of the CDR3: TGTGCCACCAGTTATGGGACAGAAACCGGGGAGCTGTTTTTT.

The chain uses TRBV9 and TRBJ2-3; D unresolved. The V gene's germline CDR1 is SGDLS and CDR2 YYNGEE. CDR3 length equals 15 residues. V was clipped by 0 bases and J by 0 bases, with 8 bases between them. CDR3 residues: CASSVGLASTDTQYF. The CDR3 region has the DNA TGTGCCAGCAGCGTAGGATTAGCTAGCACAGATACGCAGTATTTT.

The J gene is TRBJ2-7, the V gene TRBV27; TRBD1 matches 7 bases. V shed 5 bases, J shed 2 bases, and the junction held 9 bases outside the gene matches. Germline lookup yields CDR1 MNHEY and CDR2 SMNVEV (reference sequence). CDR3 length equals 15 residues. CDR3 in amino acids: CASSLDPGGTYEQYF. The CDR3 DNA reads TGTGCCAGCAGTCTCGACCCAGGGGGTACCTACGAGCAGTACTTC.

The CDR3 loop is CAVLTVNTEAFF. In DNA, the CDR3 is TGTGCCGTACTTACAGTTAACACTGAAGCTTTCTTT. This chain joins TRBV19 and TRBJ1-1; D gene ambiguous. V was shortened by 11 bases and J by 2 bases, with 12 bases between the two germline ends. In germline, CDR1 is LNHDA, CDR2 SQIVND (reference sequence). This CDR3 contains 12 residues. The whole variable domain, filled in from reference TRBV19 and TRBJ1-1, reads DGGITQSPKYLFRKEGQNVTLSCEQNLNHDAMYWYRQDPGQGLRLIYYSQIVNDFQKGDIAEGYSVSREKKESFPLTVTSAQKNPTAFYLCAVLTVNTEAFFGQGTRLTVV.

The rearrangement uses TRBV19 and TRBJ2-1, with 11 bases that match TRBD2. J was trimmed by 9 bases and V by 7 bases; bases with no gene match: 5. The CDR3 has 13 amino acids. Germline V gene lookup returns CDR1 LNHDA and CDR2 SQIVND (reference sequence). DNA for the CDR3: TGTGCCAGTAAACTAGCGGGAGTAGGTGAGCAGTTCTTC. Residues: CASKLAGVGEQFF.

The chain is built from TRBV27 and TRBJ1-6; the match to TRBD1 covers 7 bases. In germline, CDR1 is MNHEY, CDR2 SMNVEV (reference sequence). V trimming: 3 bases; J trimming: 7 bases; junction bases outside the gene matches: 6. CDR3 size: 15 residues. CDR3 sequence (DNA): TGTGCCAGCAGTTTGCGAGGGGGCGTGAATTCACCCCTCCACTTT. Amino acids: CASSLRGGVNSPLHF.

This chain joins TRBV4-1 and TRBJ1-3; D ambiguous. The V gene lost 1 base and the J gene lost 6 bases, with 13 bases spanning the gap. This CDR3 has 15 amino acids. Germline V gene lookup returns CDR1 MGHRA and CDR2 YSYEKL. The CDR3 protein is CASSQAPGGINTIYF. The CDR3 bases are TGCGCCAGCAGCCAAGCACCAGGAGGGATAAACACCATATATTTT.

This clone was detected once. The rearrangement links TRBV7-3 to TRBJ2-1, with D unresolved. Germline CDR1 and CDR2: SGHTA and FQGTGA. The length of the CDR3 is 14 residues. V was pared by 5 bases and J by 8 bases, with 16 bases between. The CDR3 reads CASSTGPPRDEQFF. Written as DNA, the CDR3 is TGTGCCAGCAGCACTGGTCCCCCTCGGGATGAGCAGTTCTTC.

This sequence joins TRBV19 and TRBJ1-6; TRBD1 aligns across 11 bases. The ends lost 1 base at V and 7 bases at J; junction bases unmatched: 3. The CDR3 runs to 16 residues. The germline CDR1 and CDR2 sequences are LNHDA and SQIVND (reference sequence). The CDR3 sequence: CASSIVGTGGNSPLHF. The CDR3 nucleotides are TGTGCCAGTAGTATAGTCGGGACAGGGGGAAATTCACCCCTCCACTTT.

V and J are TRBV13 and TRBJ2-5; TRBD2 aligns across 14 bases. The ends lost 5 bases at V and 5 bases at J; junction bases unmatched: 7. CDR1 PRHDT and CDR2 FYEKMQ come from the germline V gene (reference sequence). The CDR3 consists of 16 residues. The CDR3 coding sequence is TGTGCCAGCAGCCCCTTGGGACTAGCGGGAGCTGAGACCCAGTACTTC. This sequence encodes CASSPLGLAGAETQYF.

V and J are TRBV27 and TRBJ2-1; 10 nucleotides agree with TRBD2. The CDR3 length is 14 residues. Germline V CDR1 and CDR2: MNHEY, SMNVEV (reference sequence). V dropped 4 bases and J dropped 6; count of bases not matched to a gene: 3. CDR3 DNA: TGTGCCAGCAGTTGGGCTAGCGGGAGCAATGAGCAGTTCTTC. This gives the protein CASSWASGSNEQFF.

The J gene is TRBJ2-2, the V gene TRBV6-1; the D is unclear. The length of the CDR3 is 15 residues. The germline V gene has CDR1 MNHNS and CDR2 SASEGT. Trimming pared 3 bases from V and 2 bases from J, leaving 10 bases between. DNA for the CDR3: TGTGCCAGCAGTGATTCCGCGTTTAACACCGGGGAGCTGTTTTTT. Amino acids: CASSDSAFNTGELFF.

The CDR3 region is CASSPQSGGADGYTF. The CDR3 DNA reads TGTGCCAGCAGTCCACAATCAGGGGGCGCAGATGGCTACACCTTC. The chain has TRBV6-6 and TRBJ1-2; 8 positions match TRBD1. The V gene end was trimmed by 5 bases and the J gene end by 6 bases; junction bases not matched to a gene: 11. Germline loops: CDR1 MNHNY, CDR2 SVGAGI (reference sequence). CDR3 length: 15 residues.

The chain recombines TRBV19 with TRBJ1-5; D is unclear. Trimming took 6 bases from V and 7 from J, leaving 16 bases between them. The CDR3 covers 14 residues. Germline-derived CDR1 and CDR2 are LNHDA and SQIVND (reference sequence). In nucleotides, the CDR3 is TGTGCCAGTAGCCACGGGAGGGCTCTGCAGCCCCAGCATTTT. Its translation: CASSHGRALQPQHF.

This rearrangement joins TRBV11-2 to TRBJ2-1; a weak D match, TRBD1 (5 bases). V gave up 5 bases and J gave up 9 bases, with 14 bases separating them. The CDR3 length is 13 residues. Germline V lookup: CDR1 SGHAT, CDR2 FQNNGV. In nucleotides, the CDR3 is TGTGCCAGCAGCCCCCAGATGGGGCTTGAGCAGTTCTTC. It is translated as CASSPQMGLEQFF.

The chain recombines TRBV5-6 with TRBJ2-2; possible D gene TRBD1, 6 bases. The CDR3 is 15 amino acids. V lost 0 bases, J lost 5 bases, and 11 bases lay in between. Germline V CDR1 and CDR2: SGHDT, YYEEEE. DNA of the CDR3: TGTGCCAGCAGCTTGGCGGGACAACCTACCGGGGAGCTGTTTTTT. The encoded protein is CASSLAGQPTGELFF.